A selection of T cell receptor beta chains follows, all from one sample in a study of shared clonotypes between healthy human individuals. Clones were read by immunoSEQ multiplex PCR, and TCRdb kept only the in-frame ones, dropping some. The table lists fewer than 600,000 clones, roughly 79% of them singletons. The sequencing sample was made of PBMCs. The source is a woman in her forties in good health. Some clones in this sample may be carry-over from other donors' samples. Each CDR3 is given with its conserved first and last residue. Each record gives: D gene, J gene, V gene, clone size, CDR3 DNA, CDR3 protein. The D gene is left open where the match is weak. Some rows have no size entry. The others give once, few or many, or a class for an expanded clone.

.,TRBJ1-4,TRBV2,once,TGTGCCAGCACCCTGGAGGGGGTAAAACTGTTTTTT,CASTLEGVKLFF
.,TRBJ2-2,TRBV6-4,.,TGTGCCAGCACCCCAGAGAGGTCTTTTAACACCGGGGAGCTGTTTTTT,CASTPERSFNTGELFF
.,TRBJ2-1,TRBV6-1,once,TGTGCCAGCAGTGAATTGCGGGTGGAGCAGTTCTTC,CASSELRVEQFF
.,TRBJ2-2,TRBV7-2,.,TGTGCCAGCAGCTCGCAGCGGGTCACCGGGGAGCTGTTTTTT,CASSSQRVTGELFF
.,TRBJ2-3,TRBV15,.,TGTGCCACCAGCAGGCGTCTTAGCACAGATACGCAGTATTTT,CATSRRLSTDTQYF
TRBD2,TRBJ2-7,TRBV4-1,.,TGCGCCAGCAGCCAAAGACTAGCGGATACCTACGAGCAGTACTTC,CASSQRLADTYEQYF
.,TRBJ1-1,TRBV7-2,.,TGTGCCAGCAGCTTAGTGTGGGGCACTGAAGCTTTCTTT,CASSLVWGTEAFF
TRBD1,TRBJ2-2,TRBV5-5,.,TGTGCCAGCAGCGCCGGGACAGGGTTTCCCGGGGAGCTGTTTTTT,CASSAGTGFPGELFF
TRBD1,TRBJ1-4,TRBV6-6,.,TGTGCCAGCAGTCTCCAGACAGGGTACGAAAAACTGTTTTTT,CASSLQTGYEKLFF
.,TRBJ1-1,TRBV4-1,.,TGCGCCAGCAGCCTTACCGACTTCCGCACTGAAGCTTTCTTT,CASSLTDFRTEAFF
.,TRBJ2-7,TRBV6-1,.,TGTGCCAGCAGTGCCATGGAGGGGGCGCACTACGAGCAGTACTTC,CASSAMEGAHYEQYF
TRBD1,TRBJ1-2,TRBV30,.,TGTGCCTGGAGCCCATTGCCGGGACAGGGGAGTCATGGCTACACCTTC,CAWSPLPGQGSHGYTF
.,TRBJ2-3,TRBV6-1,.,TGTGCCAGCCTCCTCGGCACAGTCACAGATACGCAGTATTTT,CASLLGTVTDTQYF
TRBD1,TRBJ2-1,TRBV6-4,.,TGTGCCAGCAGTGGGGGACAGGGTAGGAATGAGCAGTTCTTC,CASSGGQGRNEQFF
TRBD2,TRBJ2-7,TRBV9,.,TGTGCCAGCAGCGCGGGACTAGCGAGTCCATACGAGCAGTACTTC,CASSAGLASPYEQYF
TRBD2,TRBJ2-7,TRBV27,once,TGTGCCAGCAGTTCAACTAGCGGGAGGGGCCACGAGCAGTACTTC,CASSSTSGRGHEQYF
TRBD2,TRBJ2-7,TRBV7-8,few,TGTGCCAGCAGCTTAGGAGCTAGCGGGAGCTACGAGCAGTACTTC,CASSLGASGSYEQYF
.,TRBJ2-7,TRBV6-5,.,TGTGCCAGCAGTGACAGGTCGGTCCTCTCCGAGCAGTACTTC,CASSDRSVLSEQYF